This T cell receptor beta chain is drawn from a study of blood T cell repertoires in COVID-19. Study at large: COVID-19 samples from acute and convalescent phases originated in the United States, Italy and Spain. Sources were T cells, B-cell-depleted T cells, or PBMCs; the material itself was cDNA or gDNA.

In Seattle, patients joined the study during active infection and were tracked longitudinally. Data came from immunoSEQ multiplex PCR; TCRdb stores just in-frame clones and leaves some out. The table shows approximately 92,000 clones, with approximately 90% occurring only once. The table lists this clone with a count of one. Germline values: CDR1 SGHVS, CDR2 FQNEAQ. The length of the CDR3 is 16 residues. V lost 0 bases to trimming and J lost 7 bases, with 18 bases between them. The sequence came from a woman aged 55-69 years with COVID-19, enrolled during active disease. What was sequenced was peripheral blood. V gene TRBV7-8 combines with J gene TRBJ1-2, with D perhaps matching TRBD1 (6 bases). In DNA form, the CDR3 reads TGTGCCAGCAGCTTAGCGCGCAGGGGTTCGGCTGGTGGCTACACCTTC. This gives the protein CASSLARRGSAGGYTF.